The 24 T cell receptor beta chains listed next were all sequenced from one sample in a study of T cell responses to AZD1222 COVID-19 vaccine. The method was immunoSEQ multiplex PCR; TCRdb's version includes in-frame clones alone and lacks a portion of them. The repertoire has roughly 130,000 clones, roughly nine tenths of them found once; the top ten carry roughly 3%. The specimen comprised peripheral blood, sampled on day 0 of AZD1222 vaccination. The origin of the receptors is an adult in good health.

This chain links TRBV5-4 with TRBJ2-2; 8 bases fit TRBD1. Germline V gene sequence: CDR1 SGHNT, CDR2 YYREEE (reference sequence). The CDR3 is made up of 16 amino acids. The ends lost 0 bases at V and 1 base at J; junction bases unmatched: 2. The CDR3, as DNA: TGTGCCAGCAGCTTGGGGGGACAGGTGAACACCGGGGAGCTGTTTTTT. Translation gives CASSLGGQVNTGELFF.

The V and J genes are TRBV7-8 and TRBJ2-1; no definite D call. This CDR3 has 11 residues. Germline V lookup: CDR1 SGHVS, CDR2 FQNEAQ. Between the trimmed V and J ends, which lost 5 bases and 10 bases, there was a span of 9 bases. CDR3 protein: CASSPTHEQFF. Written as DNA, the CDR3 is TGTGCCAGCAGCCCCACCCACGAGCAGTTCTTC. Full variable domain (remainder filled in from reference TRBV7-8 and TRBJ2-1): GAGVSQSPRYKVAKRGQDVALRCDPISGHVSLFWYQQALGQGPEFLTYFQNEAQLDKSGLPSDRFFAERPEGSVSTLKIQRTQQEDSAVYLCASSPTHEQFFGPGTRLTVL.

This clone turned up a few times. The CDR3 region is CASSSPRGRGGWETEAFF. DNA of the CDR3: TGTGCCAGCAGCTCCCCACGTGGGAGGGGCGGATGGGAGACTGAAGCTTTCTTT. V and J are TRBV5-6 and TRBJ1-1; a possible D gene is TRBD1 (5 bases). Germline V gene data show CDR1 as SGHDT and CDR2 as YYEEEE. V gave up 3 bases and J gave up 5 bases, with 26 bases separating them. This CDR3 contains 18 residues.

The CDR3 bases are TGTGCCAGCGGTGAAGCGGGTCCTCCCTACAATGAGCAGTTCTTC. Translation: CASGEAGPPYNEQFF. This rearrangement joins TRBV7-9 to TRBJ2-1; TRBD2 is a possible D gene (6 bases). From germline, CDR1 is SEHNR and CDR2 FQNEAQ (reference sequence). Trimming shortened V by 8 bases and J by 2 bases, and 16 bases separated the two germline ends. CDR3 length: 15 residues.

V and J are TRBV5-1 and TRBJ2-1; 8 positions agree with TRBD2. This CDR3 is built from 14 residues. V dropped 0 bases and J dropped 8; count of bases not matched to a gene: 4. Germline values: CDR1 SGHRS, CDR2 YFSETQ. The CDR3 region has the DNA TGCGCCAGCAGCTTGGCCCAAGCGGGAGATGAGCAGTTCTTC. Encoded protein: CASSLAQAGDEQFF.

This clone appeared a few times. This chain links TRBV19 with TRBJ1-3; unclear D gene. CDR1 and CDR2 (germline): LNHDA, SQIVND (reference sequence). V gave up 3 bases and J gave up 3 bases, with 9 bases separating them. The CDR3 has 14 amino acids. In nucleotides, the CDR3 is TGTGCCAGTAGTATTTCGGCTGTTGGAAACACCATATATTTT. Translated: CASSISAVGNTIYF.

The count of this clone is one. This sequence joins TRBV27 and TRBJ2-2, with D maybe TRBD1 (5 bases). This CDR3 spans 14 amino acids. Germline V gene sequence: CDR1 MNHEY, CDR2 SMNVEV (reference sequence). With 6 bases removed from V and 5 bases from J, the gap between germline ends came to 13 bases. The CDR3 loop reads CASRKSRGTGELFF. Here the CDR3 DNA reads TGTGCCAGCAGGAAGAGTAGGGGAACCGGGGAGCTGTTTTTT.

The V gene is TRBV5-8, the J gene TRBJ1-2; a weak D match, TRBD1 (6 bases). The germline CDR1 and CDR2 sequences are SGHTS and YDEGEE. With 0 bases removed from V and 5 bases from J, the gap between germline ends came to 8 bases. This CDR3 region has 13 residues. Written as DNA, the CDR3 is TGTGCCAGCAGCTTGGCCAGGGGATATGGCTACACCTTC. Its protein is CASSLARGYGYTF.

V usage is TRBV3-1 (or the pseudogene TRBV3-2) and J usage is TRBJ1-2, with TRBD1 as a possible D gene (6 bases). The V gene lost 3 bases and the J gene lost 1 base, with 15 bases spanning the gap. Germline V gene lookup returns CDR1 LGHDT and CDR2 YNNKEL (reference sequence). The CDR3 is 16 amino acids. The CDR3 DNA sequence: TGTGCCAGCAGCCAGGCGACAGGCGCCTATAACTATGGCTACACCTTC. Translating it yields CASSQATGAYNYGYTF.

The chain has TRBV9 and TRBJ1-2; D is undetermined. Deletions cut 4 bases from V and 7 bases from J, with 14 bases between. The CDR3 totals 13 residues. CDR1 is SGDLS and CDR2 is YYNGEE in the germline V gene. CDR3 nucleotides: TGTGCCAGCAGCCCCACGCATGCTGGTGGCTACACCTTC. Protein sequence: CASSPTHAGGYTF.

The chain recombines TRBV29-1 with TRBJ1-1; D is unresolved. V lost 2 bases to trimming and J lost 0 bases, with 7 bases between them. The CDR3 is 13 residues long. CDR1 and CDR2 from the germline V gene are SQVTM and ANQGSEA. The CDR3 region is CSVERRMNTEAFF. For the CDR3, the DNA is TGCAGCGTTGAACGGAGGATGAACACTGAAGCTTTCTTT. The full variable domain, rest sourced from reference TRBV29-1 and TRBJ1-1, is SAVISQKPSRDICQRGTSLTIQCQVDSQVTMMFWYRQQPGQSLTLIATANQGSEATYESGFVIDKFPISRPNLTFSTLTVSNMSPEDSSIYLCSVERRMNTEAFFGQGTRLTVV.

This clone has ten or more counts. V gene TRBV19 combines with J gene TRBJ2-7; D may be TRBD1 or TRBD2 (5 bases each). Germline CDR1 reads LNHDA; CDR2 reads SQIVND (reference sequence). V shed 3 bases and J shed 4 bases, with 13 bases lying between them. The CDR3 has 14 residues. CDR3 nucleotides: TGTGCCAGTAGTATCCGGGACGGGGAGTACGAGCAGTACTTC. Its translation: CASSIRDGEYEQYF.

This clone has just a few counts. The chain couples TRBV11-2 to TRBJ2-7, with a tentative D call TRBD1 (5 bases). V was clipped by 2 bases and J by 2 bases, with 7 bases between them. The CDR3 consists of 13 residues. Germline values: CDR1 SGHAT, CDR2 FQNNGV. The CDR3 here is CASSLQTAYEQYF. The CDR3 DNA reads as TGTGCCAGCAGCTTACAGACAGCCTACGAGCAGTACTTC. Full variable domain (outside the CDR3, taken from reference TRBV11-2 and TRBJ2-7): EAGVAQSPRYKIIEKRQSVAFWCNPISGHATLYWYQQILGQGPKLLIQFQNNGVVDDSQLPKDRFSAERLKGVDSTLKIQPAKLEDSAVYLCASSLQTAYEQYFGPGTRLTVT.

The rearrangement joins TRBV30 to TRBJ2-1; 7 bases agree with TRBD1. Germline V gene sequence: CDR1 GTSNPN, CDR2 SVGIG (reference sequence). V lost 2 bases, J lost 12 bases, and 7 bases stayed unmatched. The length of the CDR3 is 12 residues. Here the CDR3 reads CAWSKQGSGQFF. DNA for the CDR3: TGTGCCTGGAGTAAACAGGGGTCCGGGCAGTTCTTC.

This clone was seen once. The V gene is TRBV4-1, the J gene TRBJ1-1, with D possibly being TRBD1 (5 bases). Germline loops: CDR1 MGHRA, CDR2 YSYEKL. The CDR3 totals 14 residues. V gave up 4 bases and J gave up 0 bases, with 9 bases separating them. CDR3 residues: CASSLGLMNTEAFF. The CDR3 coding sequence is TGCGCCAGCAGCCTGGGACTGATGAACACTGAAGCTTTCTTT.

This chain connects TRBV18 to TRBJ1-2, with 8 bases that match TRBD1. Germline assignment: CDR1 KGHSH and CDR2 LQKENI. With 2 bases clipped from V and 8 bases from J, the junction kept 16 bases outside the gene matches. The CDR3 is made up of 17 amino acids. Written as DNA, the CDR3 is TGTGCCAGCTCACCAAGACAGGGGCCGAAACCAAAGACAGGCTACACCTTC. Its translation: CASSPRQGPKPKTGYTF.

J is TRBJ1-1 and V is TRBV19, with TRBD1 identical over 9 bases. The CDR3 length is 17 residues. With V trimmed by 6 bases and J by 6 bases, 17 bases remained unmatched. Germline CDR1 reads LNHDA; CDR2 reads SQIVND (reference sequence). This CDR3 is CASSSTQGDRVRAEAFF. The CDR3 bases are TGTGCCAGTAGCTCCACCCAAGGGGACAGGGTAAGGGCTGAAGCTTTCTTT.

CDR3 DNA sequence: TGTGCCAGCAGCAGGAGGACGGTGAACTATGGCTACACCTTC. Protein sequence: CASSRRTVNYGYTF. V gene TRBV13 combines with J gene TRBJ1-2; D unclear. This CDR3 contains 14 residues. Germline V CDR1 and CDR2: PRHDT, FYEKMQ (reference sequence). V lost 5 bases and J 2 bases, leaving 12 bases between the germline ends.

The chain employs TRBV11-2 and TRBJ2-1, with TRBD2 matching over 7 bases. J was trimmed by 5 bases and V by 4 bases; bases with no gene match: 2. The CDR3 covers 13 residues. CDR1 SGHAT and CDR2 FQNNGV come from the germline V gene. The CDR3 coding sequence is TGTGCCAGCAGCTCTAGCGGAGACAATGAGCAGTTCTTC. This translates into CASSSSGDNEQFF.

The rearrangement joins TRBV6-5 to TRBJ1-2; tentative D call: TRBD1 (5 bases). The V gene lost 7 bases and the J gene lost 12 bases, with 27 bases spanning the gap. Per germline, CDR1 MNHEY and CDR2 SVGAGI. The CDR3 totals 15 residues. In nucleotides, the CDR3 is TGTGCCAGCACCGAAAGGGTCAGGGTGGGTCCTCACCACACCTTC. Its translation is CASTERVRVGPHHTF.

The chain recombines TRBV5-1 with TRBJ2-3; 14 positions match TRBD2. The CDR3 consists of 19 residues. Germline loops: CDR1 SGHRS, CDR2 YFSETQ. V shed 3 bases and J 0 bases; nucleotides not matched to a gene: 9. CDR3 in DNA: TGCGCCAGCAGCTCAGGACTAGCGGGAGGAACAACTAGCACAGATACGCAGTATTTT. This gives the protein CASSSGLAGGTTSTDTQYF.

The V gene is TRBV7-9, the J gene TRBJ2-1; a possible D gene is TRBD2 (6 bases). The CDR3 length is 16 residues. Germline CDR1 and CDR2: SEHNR and FQNEAQ (reference sequence). Trimming took 5 bases from V and 2 from J, leaving 16 bases between them. CDR3 in amino acids: CASSLPLGGTYNEQFF. CDR3 DNA: TGTGCCAGCAGCCTCCCGTTAGGAGGGACCTACAATGAGCAGTTCTTC.

The chain employs TRBV5-6 and TRBJ2-3; D call uncertain. The CDR3 sequence is 17 residues long. Germline assignment: CDR1 SGHDT and CDR2 YYEEEE. Trimming stripped 4 bases from V and 0 bases from J, with 18 bases between. CDR3 residues: CASSLDWGTVSTDTQYF. The CDR3 coding sequence is TGTGCCAGCAGCCTGGATTGGGGAACGGTTAGCACAGATACGCAGTATTTT. The full variable domain, with the rest looked up from reference TRBV5-6 and TRBJ2-3, is DAGVTQSPTHLIKTRGQQVTLRCSPKSGHDTVSWYQQALGQGPQFIFQYYEEEERQRGNFPDRFSGHQFPNYSSELNVNALLLGDSALYLCASSLDWGTVSTDTQYFGPGTRLTVL.

The CDR3 nucleotides read TGTGCCAGCAGTGATTTCGAGCAGTACTTC. It encodes CASSDFEQYF. The V call is TRBV6-1, the J call TRBJ2-7; D is undetermined. V was shortened by 3 bases and J by 6 bases, with 3 bases between the two germline ends. The CDR3 runs 10 residues. CDR1 is MNHNS and CDR2 is SASEGT in the germline V gene.